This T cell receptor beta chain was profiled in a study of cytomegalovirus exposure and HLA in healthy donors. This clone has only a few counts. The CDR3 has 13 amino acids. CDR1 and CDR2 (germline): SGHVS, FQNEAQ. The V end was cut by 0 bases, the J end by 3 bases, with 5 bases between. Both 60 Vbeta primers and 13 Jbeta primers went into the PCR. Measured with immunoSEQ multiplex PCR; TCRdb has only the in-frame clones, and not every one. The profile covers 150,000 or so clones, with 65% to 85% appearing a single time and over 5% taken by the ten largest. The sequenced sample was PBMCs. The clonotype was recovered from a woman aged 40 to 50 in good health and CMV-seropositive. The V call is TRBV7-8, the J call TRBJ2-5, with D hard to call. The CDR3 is CASSLASKETQYF. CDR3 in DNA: TGTGCCAGCAGCTTAGCTAGTAAAGAGACCCAGTACTTC. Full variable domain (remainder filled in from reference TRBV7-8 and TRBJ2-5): GAGVSQSPRYKVAKRGQDVALRCDPISGHVSLFWYQQALGQGPEFLTYFQNEAQLDKSGLPSDRFFAERPEGSVSTLKIQRTQQEDSAVYLCASSLASKETQYFGPGTRLLVL.